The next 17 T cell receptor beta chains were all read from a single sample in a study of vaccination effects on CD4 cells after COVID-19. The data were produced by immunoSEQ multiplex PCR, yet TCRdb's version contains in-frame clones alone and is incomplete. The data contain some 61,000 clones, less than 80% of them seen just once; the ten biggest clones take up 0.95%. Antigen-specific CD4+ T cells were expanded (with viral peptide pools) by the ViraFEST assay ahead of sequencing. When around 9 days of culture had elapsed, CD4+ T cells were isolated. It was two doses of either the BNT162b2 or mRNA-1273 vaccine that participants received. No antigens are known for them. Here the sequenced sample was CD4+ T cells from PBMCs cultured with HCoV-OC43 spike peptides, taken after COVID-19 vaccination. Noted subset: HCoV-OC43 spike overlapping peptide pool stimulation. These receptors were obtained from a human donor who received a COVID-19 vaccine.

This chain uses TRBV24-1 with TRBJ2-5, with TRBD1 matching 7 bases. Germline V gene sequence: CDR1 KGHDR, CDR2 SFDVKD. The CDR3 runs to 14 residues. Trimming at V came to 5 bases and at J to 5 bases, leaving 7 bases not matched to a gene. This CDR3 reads CATSASGTVETQYF. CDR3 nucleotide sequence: TGTGCCACCAGTGCCTCCGGGACAGTTGAGACCCAGTACTTC.

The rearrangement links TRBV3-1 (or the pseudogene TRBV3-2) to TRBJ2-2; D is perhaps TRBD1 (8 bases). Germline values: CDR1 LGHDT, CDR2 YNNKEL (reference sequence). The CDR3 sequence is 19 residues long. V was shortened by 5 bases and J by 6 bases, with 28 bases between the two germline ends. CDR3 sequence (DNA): TGTGCCAGCAGCGTTCGTTCCGCGGGGGAAACAGGGGGGGCCGGGGAGCTGTTTTTT. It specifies CASSVRSAGETGGAGELFF.

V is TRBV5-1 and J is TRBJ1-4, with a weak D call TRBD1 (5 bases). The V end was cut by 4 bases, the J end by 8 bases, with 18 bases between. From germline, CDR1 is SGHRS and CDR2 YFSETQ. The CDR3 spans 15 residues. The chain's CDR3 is CASSVLSGAGEKLFF. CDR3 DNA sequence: TGCGCCAGCAGCGTGCTCAGCGGGGCTGGCGAAAAACTGTTTTTT.

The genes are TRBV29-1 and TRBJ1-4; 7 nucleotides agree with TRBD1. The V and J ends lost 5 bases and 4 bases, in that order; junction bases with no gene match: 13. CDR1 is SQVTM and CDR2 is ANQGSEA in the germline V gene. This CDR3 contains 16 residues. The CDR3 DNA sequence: TGCAGCGTTTCAAGGGGGCCCACGTCCGGTAATGAAAAACTGTTTTTT. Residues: CSVSRGPTSGNEKLFF.

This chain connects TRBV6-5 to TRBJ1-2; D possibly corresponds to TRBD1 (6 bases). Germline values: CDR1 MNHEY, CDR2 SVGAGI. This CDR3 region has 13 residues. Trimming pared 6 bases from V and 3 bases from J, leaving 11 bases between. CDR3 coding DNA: TGTGCCAGCAGATTTGACAGGCACTATGGCTACACCTTC. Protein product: CASRFDRHYGYTF.

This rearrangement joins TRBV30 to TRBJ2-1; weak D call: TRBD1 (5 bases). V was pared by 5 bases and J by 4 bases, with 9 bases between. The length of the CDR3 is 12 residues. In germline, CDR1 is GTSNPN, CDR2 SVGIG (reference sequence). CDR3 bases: TGTGCCTGGCAGGGCTTTTACAATGAGCAGTTCTTC. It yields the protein CAWQGFYNEQFF.

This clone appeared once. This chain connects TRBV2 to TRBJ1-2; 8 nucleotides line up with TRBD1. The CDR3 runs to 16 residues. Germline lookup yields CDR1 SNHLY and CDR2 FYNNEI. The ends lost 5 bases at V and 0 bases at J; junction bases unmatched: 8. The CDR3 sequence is CASSQDRGQANYGYTF. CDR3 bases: TGTGCCAGCAGTCAAGACAGGGGCCAGGCTAACTATGGCTACACCTTC.

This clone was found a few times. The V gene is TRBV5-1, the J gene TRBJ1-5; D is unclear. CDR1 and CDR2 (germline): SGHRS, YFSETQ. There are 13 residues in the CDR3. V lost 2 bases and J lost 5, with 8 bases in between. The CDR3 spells CASSFGRDQPQHF. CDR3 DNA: TGCGCCAGCAGCTTCGGGAGGGATCAGCCCCAGCATTTT.

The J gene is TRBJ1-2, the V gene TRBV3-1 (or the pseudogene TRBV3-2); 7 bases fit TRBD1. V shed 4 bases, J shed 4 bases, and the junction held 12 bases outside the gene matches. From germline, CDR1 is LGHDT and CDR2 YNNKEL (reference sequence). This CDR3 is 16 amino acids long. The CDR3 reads CASSLTGALQGYGYTF. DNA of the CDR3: TGTGCCAGCAGCCTTACAGGGGCTCTACAGGGCTATGGCTACACCTTC.

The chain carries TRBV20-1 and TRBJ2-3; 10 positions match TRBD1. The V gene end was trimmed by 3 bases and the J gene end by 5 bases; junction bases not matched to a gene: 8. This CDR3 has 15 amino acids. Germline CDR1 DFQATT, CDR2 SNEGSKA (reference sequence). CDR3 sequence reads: CSASHRDRGIDTQYF. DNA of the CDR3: TGCAGTGCTAGTCACCGGGACAGGGGTATAGATACGCAGTATTTT.

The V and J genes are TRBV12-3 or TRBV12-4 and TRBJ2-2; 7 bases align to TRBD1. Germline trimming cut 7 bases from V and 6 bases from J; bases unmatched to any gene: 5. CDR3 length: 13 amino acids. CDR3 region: CASTLRGPGELFF. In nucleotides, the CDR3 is TGTGCCAGCACACTGAGGGGGCCCGGGGAGCTGTTTTTT.

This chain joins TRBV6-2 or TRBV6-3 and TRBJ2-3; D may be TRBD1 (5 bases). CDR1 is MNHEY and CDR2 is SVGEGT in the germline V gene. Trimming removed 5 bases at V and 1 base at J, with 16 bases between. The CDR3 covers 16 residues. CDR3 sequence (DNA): TGTGCCAGCAGTCATACAGGAGTAAGTGGCACAGATACGCAGTATTTT. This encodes CASSHTGVSGTDTQYF.

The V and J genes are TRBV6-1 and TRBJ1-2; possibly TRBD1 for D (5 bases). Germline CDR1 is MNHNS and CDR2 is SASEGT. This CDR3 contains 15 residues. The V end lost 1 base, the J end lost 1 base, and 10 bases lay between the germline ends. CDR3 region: CASSEGQGRNYGYTF. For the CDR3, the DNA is TGTGCCAGCAGTGAAGGCCAGGGTCGTAACTATGGCTACACCTTC.

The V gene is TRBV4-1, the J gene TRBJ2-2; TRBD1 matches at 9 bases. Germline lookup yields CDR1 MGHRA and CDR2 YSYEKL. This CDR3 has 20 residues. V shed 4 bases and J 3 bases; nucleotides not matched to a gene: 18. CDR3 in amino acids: CASSLPGQGTIGRYTGELFF. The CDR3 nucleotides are TGCGCCAGCAGCCTTCCGGGACAGGGAACAATCGGGAGATACACCGGGGAGCTGTTTTTT.

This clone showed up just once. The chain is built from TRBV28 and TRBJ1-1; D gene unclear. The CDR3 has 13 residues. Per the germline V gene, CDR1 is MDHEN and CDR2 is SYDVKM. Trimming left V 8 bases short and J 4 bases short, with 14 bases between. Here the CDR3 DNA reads TGTGCCAGCCATAAAACACAGCTCACTGAAGCTTTCTTT. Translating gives CASHKTQLTEAFF.

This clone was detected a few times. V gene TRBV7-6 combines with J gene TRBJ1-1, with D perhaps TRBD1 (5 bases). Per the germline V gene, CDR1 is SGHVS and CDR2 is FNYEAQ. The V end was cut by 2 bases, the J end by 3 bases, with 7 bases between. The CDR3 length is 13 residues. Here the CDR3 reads CASSLTRDTEAFF. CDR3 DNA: TGTGCCAGCAGCTTAACCAGGGACACTGAAGCTTTCTTT.

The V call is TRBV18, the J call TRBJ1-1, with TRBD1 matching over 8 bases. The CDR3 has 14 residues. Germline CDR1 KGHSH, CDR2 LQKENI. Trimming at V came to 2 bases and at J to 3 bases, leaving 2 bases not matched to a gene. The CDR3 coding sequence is TGTGCCAGCTCACCAGGCAGGGGGCACACTGAAGCTTTCTTT. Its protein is CASSPGRGHTEAFF.